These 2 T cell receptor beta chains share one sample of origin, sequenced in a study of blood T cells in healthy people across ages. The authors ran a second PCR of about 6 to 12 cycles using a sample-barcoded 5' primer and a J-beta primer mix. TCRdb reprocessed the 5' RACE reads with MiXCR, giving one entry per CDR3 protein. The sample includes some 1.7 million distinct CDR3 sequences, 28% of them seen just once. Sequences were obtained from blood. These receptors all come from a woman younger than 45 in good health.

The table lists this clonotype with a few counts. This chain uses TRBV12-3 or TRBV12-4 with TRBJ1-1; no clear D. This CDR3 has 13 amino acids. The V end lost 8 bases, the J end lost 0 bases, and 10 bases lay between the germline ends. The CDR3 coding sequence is TGTGCCAGCGGATCCTTTATGAACACTGAAGCTTTCTTT. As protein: CASGSFMNTEAFF.

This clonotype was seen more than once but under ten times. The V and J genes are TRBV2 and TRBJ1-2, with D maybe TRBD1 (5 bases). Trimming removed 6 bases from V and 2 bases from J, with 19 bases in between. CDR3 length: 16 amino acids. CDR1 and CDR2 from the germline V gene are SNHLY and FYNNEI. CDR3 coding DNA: TGTGCCAGCAGCCTAGACAATGGGGACCAGAACTATGGCTACACCTTC. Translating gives CASSLDNGDQNYGYTF.